This TCR beta chain comes out of a study of cytomegalovirus exposure and HLA in healthy donors listed by TCRdb under 2017. Describing the broader study: According to an earlier analysis of several hundred of the donors, about 190 million T cells yielded roughly 110 million unique TCR beta sequences and approximately 280 Gb of sequence data. An early release covering about 600 HLA-typed donors comprised approximately 290 gigabases of sequencing data and tens of millions of unique TCR sequences. Among the approximately 400 genotyped donors, roughly 80% belonged to the genetic ancestry cluster associated with self-reported Caucasian donors. The study aimed to test whether signatures of past pathogen exposure could be identified by cataloging public T cell receptors. The T cell repertoires of 700 or so subjects were profiled by immunosequencing and related to cytomegalovirus serostatus. Along with the roughly 670-subject first cohort, a separate validation cohort of about 110 different subjects was used. To predict cytomegalovirus infection status, the study combined high-throughput TCR immunosequencing, statistical association of individual TCRs with disease status, and machine learning. A later analysis re-analyzed previously published TCR beta repertoires from roughly 600 donors and added high-resolution HLA genotyping to study TCR occurrence patterns. Rather than using new phenotypic data, the later analysis identified candidate immune exposures from TCR beta sequences and from how often those sequences occurred across donors. To decide whether each TCR beta V gene segment behaved as functional or pseudogenic, an earlier analysis of 587 of the donors relied on high-throughput TCR beta sequencing. Donor age, sex, ethnicity and CMV serostatus were collected together with the repertoire data. In a later genetic analysis, genome-wide SNP genotypes for about three fifths of the roughly 670 donors were used, and that subset was treated as a discovery cohort. All discovery cohort repertoires had been generated on a single sequencing platform. HLA typing covered class I and class II loci at four-digit resolution. The number of typed donors differed by locus: about 629-630 for A, B, C, DRB1 and DQB1; some 500 for DQA1; some 590 for DPA1; and some 470 for DPB1. Because of strong linkage in the cohort, roughly 5 DR-DQ haplotypes were treated as single units for association and clustering. Among several hundred genotyped donors of the cohort, an average of around 250,000 unique TCR beta nucleotide sequences was sequenced per donor, of which about 18% were non-productive. The study at large found these results: The 87-base-pair reads could not distinguish some IMGT-functional V segments, including TRBV6-2 and TRBV6-3, so those segments were excluded. The classifier was reported to diagnose cytomegalovirus status with high specificity and sensitivity in both the original cohort and the validation cohort. Assigning TCR associations to individual alleles was difficult when HLA alleles, especially DR and DQ, strongly co-occurred. Immune exposure information for the cohort was limited to CMV serostatus. According to a later analysis, TCR association rates differed among HLA loci, with DRB1 alleles showing the most associated TCRs and HLA-C alleles showing the fewest. The presence/absence analyses assumed that sequencing depth was roughly uniform across donors, and that assumption may not be true. In a later genetic analysis, fewer N-insertions in productive TCRs were reported among donors in an Asian-associated ancestry cluster than the 666-donor mean. A later genetic analysis associated a missense DCLRE1C variant with V-gene and J-gene trimming of TCR beta chains, and an independent cohort replicated the association. Most CMV-associated TCR beta chains appeared to be HLA-restricted in a later analysis, and the HLA associations seemed to be driven largely by CMV exposure. In this cohort, only TCR beta chains were sequenced, and detectable features were limited by the absence of alpha or paired-chain data. A few of the identified cytomegalovirus-associated TCR beta chains were confirmed in vitro to be specific for cytomegalovirus antigens. Specific HLA alleles were associated with 16,951 TCR beta sequences at a false discovery rate of 0.05 in a later analysis. Across donors, most TCR sequences were observed very rarely, whereas some public TCRs were present in many individuals. Approximately 16 rarely observed V segments, including chromosome 9 orphons, were excluded from the earlier analysis of some 590 of the donors because counts were too low. The study listed 150 to 200 TCR beta chains as associated with cytomegalovirus. Because HLA typing was missing for some donors at each locus, association tests included only the typed subset. In a later analysis, HLA-associated TCR beta chains were found to be more clonally expanded and to have lower generation probabilities than equally common non-associated chains. In an earlier analysis of fewer than 750 of the donors, most TCR beta V segments were observed in productive rearrangements about 87% or about 30% of the time, broadly matching IMGT annotations. The sequencing pipeline was judged likely to have produced a cluster of highly shared sequence variants as a technical artifact. A later analysis reported that several top co-occurrence clusters appeared linked to parvovirus B19, influenza, CMV and Epstein-Barr virus. A further reported finding was that TCR beta sequences accurately predicted the HLA-A and HLA-B alleles for most subjects in the first cohort. The authors suggested that the approach could potentially be generalized to other disease states and immunological phenotypes. Linkage disequilibrium might explain the correlated functional status among segregating V segments, but an unknown experimental factor could not be ruled out.

The library came from the immunoSEQ multiplex PCR assay. For the multiplex PCR, a mixture combining 60 forward primers for TCR Vbeta segments and 13 reverse primers for TCR Jbeta segments was used. A multiplex PCR assay on genomic DNA amplified the CDR3 region of rearranged TCR beta genes. Amplified TCR beta libraries were sequenced as 87-base-pair reads on the Illumina HiSeq System. In the source study's methods: In a later analysis, some 80 million unique TCR beta chains were counted across the approximately 640 repertoires, and about 9.9 million of these chains were shared by at least two donors. Raw reads were error-corrected and collapsed into unique sequences by a nearest-neighbor algorithm in which closely related sequences were merged to remove PCR and sequencing errors. V, D and J gene segments were assigned by aligning CDR3 sequences to IMGT reference sequences. For a sequence to be retained, a match of at least six nucleotides was required to both a V gene segment and a J gene segment. A rearrangement counted as productive if the CDR3 had no stop codons and remained in frame with V and J, and every other rearrangement counted as non-productive. Following IMGT convention, CDR3 was defined as the stretch from the second conserved V-encoded cysteine up to the conserved J-encoded phenylalanine. Sequences without an unambiguous match to a single V gene segment were excluded from the earlier analysis of about 630 of the donors. An earlier analysis of almost 600 of the donors classified V segments as functional when productive rearrangements were above 56.7% and as segregating when the standard deviation between donors was above 5%. A statistical classification framework was built for diagnosing cytomegalovirus status from the catalog of TCR beta chain sequences. A later analysis assigned V and J genes by comparing TCR nucleotide sequences with IMGT/GENE-DB human TR gene sequences. Using the TCRdist pipeline, a later analysis assigned CDR3 sequences along with most-parsimonious VDJ recombination scenarios. In a later analysis, each TCR beta chain was defined by its CDR3 amino acid sequence together with its V-gene family, and reads lacking a unique V-gene family were excluded. In a later analysis, 500 to 650 highly shared, low-generation-probability nucleotide sequences were removed to address suspected cross-contamination and a sequencing artifact. For each public chain, a later analysis derived a clonal expansion index from normalized ranks of inferred template counts within each repertoire. A later analysis computed generation probabilities with a VDJ recombination model fitted to out-of-frame rearrangements, and checked the results against IGoR. A later analysis scored TCR-TCR, TCR-HLA and TCR-CMV co-occurrence with hypergeometric tests, applying a repertoire-size bias correction to TCR pairs. False discovery rates were estimated in a later analysis by permuting HLA or CMV assignments 20 times. In a later analysis, co-occurring TCRs were grouped with DBSCAN, and TCRdist sequence similarity was added when clustering was performed within HLA-allele-positive subsets. Repertoires with fewer than 30,000 or more than 120,000 public chains were left out of co-occurrence clustering, as were a handful of repertoires with anomalous nucleotide sharing. The table comes from immuneACCESS by way of TCRdb, which keeps in-frame sequences with V and J called. Part of the clones is missing from these tables; in studies checked, under half for an unresolved V gene and the rest for unknown reasons. V, J and clone size are taken as reported in that table, and D and trimming were inferred from the DNA itself. Across this sample there are around 150,000 clones, with about four fifths seen only once. The ten largest account for 3.5% to 5% of the sample.

For this chain, trimming is 6 bases at the V end and 6 bases at the J end, and the number of junction bases without a gene match is 12. From its cysteine to its phenylalanine, the CDR3 spans 16 amino acids. Only the CDR3 part of the read is kept: 48 bases, read in frame from the first base. CDR1 MNHEY and CDR2 SMNVEV are derived from the germline V gene (reference sequence). This clone was detected a few times. The antigen this receptor binds is unknown. No quality values exist for individual bases; no much larger clone is one base distant. The cohort was made up of around 720 healthy bone marrow donors. All cohort members were sampled while nominally healthy, although unrecorded immune exposures were likely present. The donor was CMV seropositive and was included in the group of 250 to 300 seropositive cohort members. Each donor provided a peripheral blood sample, and peripheral blood mononuclear cells were used for TCR beta sequencing. Genomic DNA extraction from the blood cell samples was performed with the Qiagen DNeasy Blood Extraction Kit.

The sample was PBMCs. This clonotype was obtained from a man aged 35 to 55 in good health and CMV-seropositive. The chain uses TRBV27 and TRBJ2-7, and TRBD2 matches 12 of the central bases. The CDR3 loop reads CASSLGNLAGGREQYF. The sequenced DNA: TGTGCCAGCAGCCTAGGGAACCTAGCGGGAGGGCGCGAGCAGTACTTC.